This TCR beta chain was recovered during a study of blood T cells in healthy people across ages. Through a sample-barcoded 5' primer and a J-beta primer mix, a second PCR was run for roughly 6 to 11 cycles. MiXCR was run by TCRdb on the 5' RACE reads, yielding one entry per CDR3 protein. The sample gives roughly 720,000 distinct CDR3 sequences, around half of which show up once; approximately 40% is in the top ten. This CDR3 is 15 amino acids long. V lost 1 base, J lost 4 bases, and 11 bases lay in between. Germline CDR1 and CDR2: LGHDT and YNNKEL (reference sequence). Source material: blood. The chain uses TRBV3-1 and TRBJ1-5; D not certain. The sequence was obtained from a man older than 75 in good health. The CDR3 is CASSQGAERNQPQHF. In nucleotides, the CDR3 is TGTGCCAGCAGCCAAGGGGCCGAGAGAAATCAGCCCCAGCATTTT.